One and the same sample provided the 8 T cell receptor beta chains below, sequenced in a study of cytomegalovirus exposure and HLA in healthy donors. The PCR made use of 60 Vbeta and 13 Jbeta primers. Measured with immunoSEQ multiplex PCR; TCRdb has only the in-frame clones, and not every one. The sample carries about 100,000 clones, about three quarters recorded once. Material: PBMCs. These receptors were obtained from a man in his thirties or forties in good health and CMV-seronegative.

The gene calls are TRBV6-1 and TRBJ2-7, with 12 positions matching TRBD1. The V and J ends lost 8 bases and 7 bases, in that order; junction bases with no gene match: 9. The germline V gene has CDR1 MNHNS and CDR2 SASEGT. The CDR3 is 14 residues long. CDR3 in DNA: TGTGCCAGCGTACCCGGGACAGGGGGCGGAGAGCAGTACTTC. Protein sequence: CASVPGTGGGEQYF.

The chain combines TRBV6-5 with TRBJ2-3; D not certain. CDR3 length equals 14 residues. From germline, CDR1 is MNHEY and CDR2 SVGAGI. V lost 9 bases and J 0 bases, leaving 13 bases between the germline ends. This chain's CDR3 is CASKPGLSTDTQYF. DNA of the CDR3: TGTGCCAGTAAGCCAGGTTTGAGCACAGATACGCAGTATTTT.

The chain is built from TRBV19 and TRBJ2-1; no clear D. The CDR3 consists of 11 residues. The V gene lost 8 bases and the J gene lost 8 bases, with 10 bases spanning the gap. In germline, CDR1 is LNHDA, CDR2 SQIVND (reference sequence). CDR3 DNA: TGTGCCAGTTCAGGTTTTGATGAGCAGTTCTTC. Amino acid sequence: CASSGFDEQFF.

This clone was detected once. This rearrangement joins TRBV28 to TRBJ2-7; 10 bases agree with TRBD2. Germline trimming cut 10 bases from V and 0 bases from J; bases unmatched to any gene: 9. The CDR3 has 15 amino acids. The V gene's germline CDR1 is MDHEN and CDR2 SYDVKM. CDR3 bases: TGTGCCATCGCACGGACTAGCGGCCCCTCCTACGAGCAGTACTTC. Protein: CAIARTSGPSYEQYF.

V usage is TRBV9 and J usage is TRBJ1-2; D gene uncertain. V was clipped by 3 bases and J by 2 bases, with 20 bases between them. CDR1 is SGDLS, CDR2 YYNGEE, per germline. The CDR3 loop spans 17 amino acids. The CDR3 DNA follows: TGTGCCAGCAGCGGAGCCCGCCCGGGTCGGGGAAACTATGGCTACACCTTC. Translated: CASSGARPGRGNYGYTF.

The genes are TRBV7-6 and TRBJ2-7; 9 bases align to TRBD2. Per the germline V gene, CDR1 is SGHVS and CDR2 is FNYEAQ. V trimming: 1 base; J trimming: 4 bases; junction bases outside the gene matches: 5. This CDR3 comprises 15 residues. CDR3 coding DNA: TGTGCCAGCAGCTTAGTGGCGGGAGGGCCTTACGAGCAGTACTTC. Amino acids: CASSLVAGGPYEQYF.

This chain's CDR3 is CASSPTWAGTGVNEQFF. The CDR3 DNA follows: TGTGCCAGCTCACCCACCTGGGCCGGGACAGGGGTGAATGAGCAGTTCTTC. The V and J genes are TRBV18 and TRBJ2-1; 10 nucleotides agree with TRBD1. Looked up from germline, CDR1 is KGHSH and CDR2 is LQKENI. The trim removed 3 bases at V and 7 bases at J, leaving 12 bases unmatched. The CDR3 loop spans 17 amino acids.

The V call is TRBV29-1, the J call TRBJ2-1; 11 positions agree with TRBD2. The CDR3 sequence is 13 residues long. Looked up from germline, CDR1 is SQVTM and CDR2 is ANQGSEA. The CDR3 nucleotides are TGCAGGGGGGAGGGACTAGCGGCCCATGAGCAGTTCTTC. Translation: CRGEGLAAHEQFF.